The clone carrying this T cell receptor (beta chain) was observed a handful of times. With random hexamers, roughly 0.5 to 1 ug RNA was reverse transcribed. Amplification of TCR beta CDR3 across 54 Vbeta and 13 Jbeta was performed with immunoSEQ multiplex PCR. From the immunoSEQ multiplex PCR reads, TCRdb called clonotypes with MiXCR, one entry per CDR3 protein. The sample lists fewer than 350,000 distinct CDR3 sequences, 85% seen once, with 0.2% to 0.25% in the top ten. These data originate in a study of CD8 T cells in Susac syndrome. TCR beta sequences were obtained from blood CD8+ and CD4+ T cells. The multiple sclerosis controls were treatment-naive patients with relapsing-remitting disease that was stable or active. V lost 2 bases and J lost 7; bases outside the gene matches: 1. There are 13 residues in the CDR3. Germline CDR1 is SGHDT and CDR2 is YYEEEE.

This chain connects TRBV5-6 to TRBJ2-2; TRBD1 matches 8 bases. The sample consisted of CD8+ T cells from PBMCs. This receptor was obtained from a human donor with multiple sclerosis. CDR3 DNA sequence: TGTGCCAGCAGCTTAACAGGGGGCGGGGAGCTGTTTTTT. This codes for CASSLTGGGELFF. Variable domain in full (rest from reference TRBV5-6 and TRBJ2-2): DAGVTQSPTHLIKTRGQQVTLRCSPKSGHDTVSWYQQALGQGPQFIFQYYEEEERQRGNFPDRFSGHQFPNYSSELNVNALLLGDSALYLCASSLTGGGELFFGEGSRLTVL.